This record concerns one T cell receptor beta chain sequence. What it binds is unknown. CDR3 length: 16 residues. Germline CDR1 and CDR2: MGHRA and YSYEKL. The V and J ends lost 2 bases and 3 bases, in that order; junction bases with no gene match: 5. These data belong to a study of blood T cells in healthy people across ages. Across the study: About one barcoded beta molecule per two T cells came from capture by template switching.

Using a J-beta primer mix together with a sample-barcoded 5' primer, a second PCR was run for roughly 7 to 11 cycles. TCRdb reprocessed the 5' RACE reads via MiXCR and lists one record per CDR3 protein. The sample includes roughly 1,000,000 distinct CDR3 sequences, roughly a quarter of them seen just once. Overall study findings and caveats: Observed TCR beta diversity per million T cells went down as age went up. This fall followed a roughly linear course with age. In these data, TCR beta diversity tracked strongly with naive T cell percentage.

The data were also submitted as part of a second study, on T cells of mothers and their children. That source notes: All extracted RNA went into cDNA synthesis, approximately 1.5 ug per 15 ul.

J is TRBJ2-3 and V is TRBV4-1; TRBD2 agrees at 10 bases. The source is a girl between 2 and 10 years old in good health. The sequenced sample consisted of blood. CDR3 coding DNA: TGCGCCAGCAGCCAATTAGCGGGGGGCCGAACAGATACGCAGTATTTT. Its protein product is CASSQLAGGRTDTQYF.